Listed here are 6 T cell receptor beta chains from one sample, sequenced in a study of beta chain features in type 1 diabetes. Expressed TCRB transcripts were sequenced because the isolated RNA had all been reverse transcribed beforehand. This table comes from immunoSEQ multiplex PCR, and its TCRdb copy is limited to in-frame clones, with some not included. This repertoire shows about 140,000 clones, 9% to 10% found once; its top ten account for 0.55% to 0.65%. The specimen was central memory CD4+ T cells from blood. These receptors were obtained from a middle-aged woman in good health.

The chain is built from TRBV4-1 and TRBJ1-2; D is uncertain. In germline, CDR1 is MGHRA, CDR2 YSYEKL. There are 14 residues in the CDR3. Trimming stripped 1 base from V and 0 bases from J, with 6 bases between. CDR3: CASSQASTNYGYTF. Written as DNA, the CDR3 is TGCGCCAGCAGCCAAGCGAGTACTAACTATGGCTACACCTTC.

This chain connects TRBV7-9 to TRBJ2-7, with D possibly matching TRBD1 (6 bases). Per germline, CDR1 SEHNR and CDR2 FQNEAQ (reference sequence). CDR3 length: 15 amino acids. V lost 4 bases and J 3 bases, leaving 16 bases between the germline ends. The CDR3 sequence is CASSSVGGGLYEQYF. CDR3 coding DNA: TGTGCCAGCAGCTCGGTCGGTGGGGGCCTCTACGAGCAGTACTTC.

This clone was counted a few times. V and J are TRBV20-1 and TRBJ2-7, with 7 positions matching TRBD1. Trimming cost V 5 bases and J 5 bases; bases outside gene matches: 3. This CDR3 is 11 amino acids long. The germline V gene has CDR1 DFQATT and CDR2 SNEGSKA (reference sequence). Here the CDR3 DNA reads TGCAGTGCTTCACAGGGGAACGAGCAGTACTTC. Protein product: CSASQGNEQYF.

This clone appeared many times. V gene TRBV23-1 combines with J gene TRBJ2-1; no firm D call. TRBV23-1 is placed among ORFs of uncertain function. The CDR3 totals 14 residues. V was clipped by 5 bases and J by 2 bases, with 10 bases between them. DNA of the CDR3: TGCGCCAGCAGTAAATGGAGAACCTACAATGAGCAGTTCTTC. Its protein product is CASSKWRTYNEQFF.

This chain connects TRBV25-1 to TRBJ1-2; a possible D gene is TRBD1 (6 bases). CDR1 and CDR2 from the germline V gene are MGHDK and SYGVNS. Deletions cut 1 base from V and 8 bases from J, with 17 bases between. This CDR3 contains 15 residues. The CDR3 loop is CASSELGAGVGGYTF. In DNA form, the CDR3 reads TGTGCCAGCAGTGAATTGGGGGCAGGGGTGGGAGGCTACACCTTC.

The chain uses TRBV28 and TRBJ1-2, with 7 nucleotides matching TRBD1. CDR1 is MDHEN, CDR2 SYDVKM, per germline. The CDR3 loop spans 16 amino acids. The trim removed 6 bases at V and 4 bases at J, leaving 14 bases unmatched. Here the CDR3 reads CASSLLQGTLFYGYTF. The CDR3 nucleotides read TGTGCCAGCAGCTTACTACAGGGGACCCTCTTCTATGGCTACACCTTC.